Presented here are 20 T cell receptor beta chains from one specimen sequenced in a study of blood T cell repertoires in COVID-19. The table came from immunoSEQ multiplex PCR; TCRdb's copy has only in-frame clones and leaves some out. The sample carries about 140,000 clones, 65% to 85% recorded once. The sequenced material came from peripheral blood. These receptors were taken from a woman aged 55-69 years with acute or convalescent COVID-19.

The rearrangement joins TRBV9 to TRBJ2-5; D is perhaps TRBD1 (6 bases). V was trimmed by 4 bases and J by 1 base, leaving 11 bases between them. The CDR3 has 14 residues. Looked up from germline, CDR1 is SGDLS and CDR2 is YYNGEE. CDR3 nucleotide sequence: TGTGCCAGCAGCTCCGGGACACCCCAAGAGACCCAGTACTTC. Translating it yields CASSSGTPQETQYF.

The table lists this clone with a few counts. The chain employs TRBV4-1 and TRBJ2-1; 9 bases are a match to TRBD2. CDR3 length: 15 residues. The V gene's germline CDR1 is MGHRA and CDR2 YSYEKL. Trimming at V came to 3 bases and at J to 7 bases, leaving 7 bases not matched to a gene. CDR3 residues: CASSQYLAGRNEQFF. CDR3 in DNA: TGCGCCAGCAGCCAGTATCTAGCGGGAAGAAATGAGCAGTTCTTC.

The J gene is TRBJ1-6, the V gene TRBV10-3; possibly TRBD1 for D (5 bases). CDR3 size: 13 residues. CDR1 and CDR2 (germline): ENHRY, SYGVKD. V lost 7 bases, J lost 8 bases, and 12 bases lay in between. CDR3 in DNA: TGTGCCATCAAGGCAGGCAGGGATTCACCCCTCCACTTT. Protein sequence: CAIKAGRDSPLHF.

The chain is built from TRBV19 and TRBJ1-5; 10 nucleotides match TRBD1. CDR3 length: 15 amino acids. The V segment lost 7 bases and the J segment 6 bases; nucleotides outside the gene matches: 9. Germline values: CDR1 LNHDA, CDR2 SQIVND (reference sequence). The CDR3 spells CASTGTGAGSQPQHF. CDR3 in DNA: TGTGCCAGTACCGGGACAGGGGCCGGTAGTCAGCCCCAGCATTTT.

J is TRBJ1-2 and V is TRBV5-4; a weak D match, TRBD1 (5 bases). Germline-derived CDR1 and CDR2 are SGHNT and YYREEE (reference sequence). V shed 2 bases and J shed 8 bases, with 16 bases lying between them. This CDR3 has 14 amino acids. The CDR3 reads CASSFSGRERGYTF. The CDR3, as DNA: TGTGCCAGCAGCTTTTCGGGACGGGAGAGGGGCTACACCTTC.

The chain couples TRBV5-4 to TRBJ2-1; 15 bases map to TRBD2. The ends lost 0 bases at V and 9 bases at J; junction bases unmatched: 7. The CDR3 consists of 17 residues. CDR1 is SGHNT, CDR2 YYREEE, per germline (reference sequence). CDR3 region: CASSLVRTSGREGEQFF. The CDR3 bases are TGTGCCAGCAGCTTGGTCAGGACTAGCGGGAGGGAAGGTGAGCAGTTCTTC.

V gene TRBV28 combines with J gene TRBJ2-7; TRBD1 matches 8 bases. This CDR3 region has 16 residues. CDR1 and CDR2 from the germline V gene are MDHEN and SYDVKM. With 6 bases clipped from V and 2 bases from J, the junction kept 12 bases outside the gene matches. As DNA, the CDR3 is TGTGCCAGCAGCCAAAGGACAGGGTTTAAGACCTACGAGCAGTACTTC. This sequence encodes CASSQRTGFKTYEQYF.

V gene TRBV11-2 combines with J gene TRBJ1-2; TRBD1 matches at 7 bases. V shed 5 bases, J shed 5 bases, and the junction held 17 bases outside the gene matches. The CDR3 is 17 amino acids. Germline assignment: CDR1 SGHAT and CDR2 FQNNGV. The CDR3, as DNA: TGTGCCAGCAGCCGAACCGGGACAGAAAACGTTGTTTATGGCTACACCTTC. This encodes CASSRTGTENVVYGYTF.

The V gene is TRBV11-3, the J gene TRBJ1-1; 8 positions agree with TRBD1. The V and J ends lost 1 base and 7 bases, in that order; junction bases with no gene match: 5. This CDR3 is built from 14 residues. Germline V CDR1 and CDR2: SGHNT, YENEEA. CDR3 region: CASSLGTGRIEAFF. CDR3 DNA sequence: TGTGCCAGCAGCTTAGGGACAGGGAGGATTGAAGCTTTCTTT. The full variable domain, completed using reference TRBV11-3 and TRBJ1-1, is EAGVVQSPRYKIIEKKQPVAFWCNPISGHNTLYWYLQNLGQGPELLIRYENEEAVDDSQLPKDRFSAERLKGVDSTLKIQPAELGDSAVYLCASSLGTGRIEAFFGQGTRLTVV.

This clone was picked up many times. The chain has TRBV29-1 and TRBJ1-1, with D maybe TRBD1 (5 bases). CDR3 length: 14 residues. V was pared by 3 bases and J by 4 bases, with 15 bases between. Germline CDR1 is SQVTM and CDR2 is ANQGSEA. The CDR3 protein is CSVERGGVRTEAFF. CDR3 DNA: TGCAGCGTTGAGAGGGGAGGCGTGCGCACTGAAGCTTTCTTT.

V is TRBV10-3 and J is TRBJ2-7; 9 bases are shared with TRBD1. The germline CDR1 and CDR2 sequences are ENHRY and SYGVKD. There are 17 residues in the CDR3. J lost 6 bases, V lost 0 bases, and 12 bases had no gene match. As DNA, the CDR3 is TGTGCCATCAGTGAGTCGGAGGTGGGCCGGACAGGGGCCGAGCAGTACTTC. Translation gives CAISESEVGRTGAEQYF.

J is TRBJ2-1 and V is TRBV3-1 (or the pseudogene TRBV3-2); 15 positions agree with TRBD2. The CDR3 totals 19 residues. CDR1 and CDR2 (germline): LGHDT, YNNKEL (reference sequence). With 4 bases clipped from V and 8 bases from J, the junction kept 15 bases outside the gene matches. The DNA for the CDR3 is TGTGCCAGCAGCCCTAAGGGACTAGCGGGAGGTATTCGTAAGGATGAGCAGTTCTTC. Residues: CASSPKGLAGGIRKDEQFF.

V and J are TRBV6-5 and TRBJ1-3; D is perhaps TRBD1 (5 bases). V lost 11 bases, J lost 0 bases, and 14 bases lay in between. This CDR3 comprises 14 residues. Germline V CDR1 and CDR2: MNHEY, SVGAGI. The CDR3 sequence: CASADSGSGNTIYF. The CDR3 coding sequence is TGTGCCTCAGCCGACAGTGGCTCTGGAAACACCATATATTTT.

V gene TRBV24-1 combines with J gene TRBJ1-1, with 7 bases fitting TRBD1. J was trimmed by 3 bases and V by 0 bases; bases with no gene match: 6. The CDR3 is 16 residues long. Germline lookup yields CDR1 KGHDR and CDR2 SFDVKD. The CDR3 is CATSDLSRQGHTEAFF. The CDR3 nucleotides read TGTGCCACCAGTGATTTGTCACGACAGGGACACACTGAAGCTTTCTTT.

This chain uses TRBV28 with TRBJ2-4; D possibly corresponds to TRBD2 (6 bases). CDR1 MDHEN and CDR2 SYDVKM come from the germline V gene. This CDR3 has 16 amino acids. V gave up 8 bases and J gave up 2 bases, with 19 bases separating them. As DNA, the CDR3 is TGTGCCAGCCTCGGGGGAGGAGGGAATCCCAAAAACATTCAGTACTTC. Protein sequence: CASLGGGGNPKNIQYF.

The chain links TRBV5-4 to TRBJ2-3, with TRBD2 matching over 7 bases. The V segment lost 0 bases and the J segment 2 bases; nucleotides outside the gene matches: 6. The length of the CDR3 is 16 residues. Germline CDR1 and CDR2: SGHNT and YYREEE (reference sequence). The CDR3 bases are TGTGCCAGCAGCTTGGGGGCTAGCGGAATCACAGATACGCAGTATTTT. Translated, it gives CASSLGASGITDTQYF.

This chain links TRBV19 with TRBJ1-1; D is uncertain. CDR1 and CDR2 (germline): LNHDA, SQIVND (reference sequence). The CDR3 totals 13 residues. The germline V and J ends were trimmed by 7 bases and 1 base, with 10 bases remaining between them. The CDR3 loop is CASTGESNTEAFF. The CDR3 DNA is TGTGCCAGTACCGGTGAATCGAACACTGAAGCTTTCTTT.

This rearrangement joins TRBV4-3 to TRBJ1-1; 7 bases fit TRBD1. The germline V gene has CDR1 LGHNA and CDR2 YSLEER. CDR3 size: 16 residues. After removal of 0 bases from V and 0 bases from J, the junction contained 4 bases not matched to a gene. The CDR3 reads CASSQEPDRLNTEAFF. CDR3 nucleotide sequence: TGCGCCAGCAGCCAAGAACCGGACAGGTTGAACACTGAAGCTTTCTTT.

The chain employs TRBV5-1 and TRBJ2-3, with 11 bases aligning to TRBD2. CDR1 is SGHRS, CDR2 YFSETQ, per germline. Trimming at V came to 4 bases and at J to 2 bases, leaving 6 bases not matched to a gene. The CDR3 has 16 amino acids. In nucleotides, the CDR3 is TGCGCCAGCAGCGTGGGACTAGCGGAGACCACAGATACGCAGTATTTT. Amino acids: CASSVGLAETTDTQYF.

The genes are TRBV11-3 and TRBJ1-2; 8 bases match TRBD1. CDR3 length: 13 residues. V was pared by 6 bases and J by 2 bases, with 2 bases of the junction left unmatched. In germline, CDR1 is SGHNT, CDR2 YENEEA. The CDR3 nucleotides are TGTGCCAGCAGTCGGGACAGGAACTATGGCTACACCTTC. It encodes CASSRDRNYGYTF. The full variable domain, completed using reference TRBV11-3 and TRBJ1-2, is EAGVVQSPRYKIIEKKQPVAFWCNPISGHNTLYWYLQNLGQGPELLIRYENEEAVDDSQLPKDRFSAERLKGVDSTLKIQPAELGDSAVYLCASSRDRNYGYTFGSGTRLTVV.